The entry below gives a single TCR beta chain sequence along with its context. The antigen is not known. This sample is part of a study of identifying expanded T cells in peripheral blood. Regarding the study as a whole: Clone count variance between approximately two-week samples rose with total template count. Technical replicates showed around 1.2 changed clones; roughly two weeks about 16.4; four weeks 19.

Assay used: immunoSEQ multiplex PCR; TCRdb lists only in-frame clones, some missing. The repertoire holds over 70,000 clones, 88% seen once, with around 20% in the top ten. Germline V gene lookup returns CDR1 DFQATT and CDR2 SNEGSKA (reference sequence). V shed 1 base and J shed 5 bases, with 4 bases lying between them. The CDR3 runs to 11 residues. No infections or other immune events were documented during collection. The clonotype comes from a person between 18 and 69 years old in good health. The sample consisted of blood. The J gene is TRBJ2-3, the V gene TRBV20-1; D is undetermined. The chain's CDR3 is CSARGQDTQYF. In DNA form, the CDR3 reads TGCAGTGCTAGAGGGCAAGATACGCAGTATTTT.